Presented here are 8 T cell receptor beta chains from one specimen sequenced in a study of T cell responses to AZD1222 COVID-19 vaccine. The repertoire was sequenced with immunoSEQ multiplex PCR; TCRdb's copy has only in-frame clones and lacks some. The sample has about 150,000 clones, 90% to 95% seen once. The specimen was peripheral blood, collected 28 days after the second AZD1222 dose. The receptors here all came from an adult who received the AZD1222 COVID-19 vaccine.

V usage is TRBV28 and J usage is TRBJ1-5, with D unclear. Germline CDR1 is MDHEN and CDR2 is SYDVKM. V gave up 5 bases and J gave up 2 bases, with 10 bases separating them. The CDR3 spans 14 residues. The CDR3 is CASSDLEGNQPQHF. CDR3 sequence (DNA): TGTGCCAGCAGTGATCTAGAAGGCAATCAGCCCCAGCATTTT. Variable domain in full (rest from reference TRBV28 and TRBJ1-5): DVKVTQSSRYLVKRTGEKVFLECVQDMDHENMFWYRQDPGLGLRLIYFSYDVKMKEKGDIPEGYSVSREKKERFSLILESASTNQTSMYLCASSDLEGNQPQHFGDGTRLSIL.

The chain couples TRBV5-6 to TRBJ2-4, with 7 bases identical to TRBD1. The CDR3 loop spans 14 amino acids. V shed 4 bases and J 10 bases; nucleotides not matched to a gene: 11. Per germline, CDR1 SGHDT and CDR2 YYEEEE. The CDR3 loop reads CASSVPGQRHIQYF. The CDR3, as DNA: TGTGCCAGCAGCGTGCCGGGACAGAGACATATTCAGTACTTC.

This clone was recorded once. CDR3 amino acids: CAWAPWRTGAETQYF. DNA for the CDR3: TGTGCCTGGGCACCGTGGAGGACAGGGGCAGAGACCCAGTACTTC. This chain uses TRBV30 with TRBJ2-5, with TRBD1 identical over 9 bases. Germline V lookup: CDR1 GTSNPN, CDR2 SVGIG (reference sequence). The CDR3 sequence is 15 residues long. V lost 5 bases to trimming and J lost 4 bases; unmatched junction nucleotides: 11.

V is TRBV5-1 and J is TRBJ1-3, with D hard to call. The CDR3 has 16 residues. Germline V gene lookup returns CDR1 SGHRS and CDR2 YFSETQ. V was pared by 3 bases and J by 2 bases, with 15 bases between. CDR3 sequence: CASSSGGDLAGNTIYF. The CDR3 DNA reads as TGCGCCAGCAGCTCGGGAGGTGATCTTGCTGGAAACACCATATATTTT.

This sequence joins TRBV7-9 and TRBJ1-6, with D hard to call. CDR3 size: 15 residues. Germline lookup yields CDR1 SEHNR and CDR2 FQNEAQ (reference sequence). Trimming took off 1 base at V and 0 bases at J, with 4 bases between the two ends. The CDR3 sequence is CASSLESSYNSPLHF. The CDR3 DNA follows: TGTGCCAGCAGCTTAGAGAGCTCCTATAATTCACCCCTCCACTTT. Full variable domain (missing parts from reference TRBV7-9 and TRBJ1-6): DTGVSQNPRHKITKRGQNVTFRCDPISEHNRLYWYRQTLGQGPEFLTYFQNEAQLEKSRLLSDRFSAERPKGSFSTLEIQRTEQGDSAMYLCASSLESSYNSPLHFGNGTRLTVT.

The J gene is TRBJ1-2, the V gene TRBV27; D is undetermined. Germline assignment: CDR1 MNHEY and CDR2 SMNVEV (reference sequence). The V end lost 3 bases, the J end lost 4 bases, and 9 bases lay between the germline ends. The CDR3 has 13 residues. The CDR3 nucleotides are TGTGCCAGCAGTTTCGGGCAGACCTATGGCTACACCTTC. Its translation is CASSFGQTYGYTF.

Points on this clone: Different DNA sequences within this sample yield the same CDR3. CDR3 amino acids: CASSSTGSNQPQHF. The DNA for the CDR3 is TGTGCCAGCAGCTCAACAGGAAGCAATCAGCCCCAGCATTTT. The chain links TRBV6-5 to TRBJ1-5; possible D gene TRBD1, 5 bases. Germline loops: CDR1 MNHEY, CDR2 SVGAGI. The V and J ends lost 6 bases and 1 base respectively, with 10 bases between them. This CDR3 has 14 residues.

As for this clone: This specimen includes other DNA sequences encoding the same CDR3. The chain links TRBV5-1 to TRBJ2-5; the D is unclear. V lost 0 bases to trimming and J lost 1 base, with 7 bases between them. CDR1 is SGHRS, CDR2 YFSETQ, per germline. CDR3 length: 14 amino acids. CDR3 nucleotides: TGCGCCAGCAGCTTGGTTGGCGGCCAAGAGACCCAGTACTTC. This sequence encodes CASSLVGGQETQYF. The complete variable domain, with remaining parts taken from reference TRBV5-1 and TRBJ2-5, reads KAGVTQTPRYLIKTRGQQVTLSCSPISGHRSVSWYQQTPGQGLQFLFEYFSETQRNKGNFPGRFSGRQFSNSRSEMNVSTLELGDSALYLCASSLVGGQETQYFGPGTRLLVL.